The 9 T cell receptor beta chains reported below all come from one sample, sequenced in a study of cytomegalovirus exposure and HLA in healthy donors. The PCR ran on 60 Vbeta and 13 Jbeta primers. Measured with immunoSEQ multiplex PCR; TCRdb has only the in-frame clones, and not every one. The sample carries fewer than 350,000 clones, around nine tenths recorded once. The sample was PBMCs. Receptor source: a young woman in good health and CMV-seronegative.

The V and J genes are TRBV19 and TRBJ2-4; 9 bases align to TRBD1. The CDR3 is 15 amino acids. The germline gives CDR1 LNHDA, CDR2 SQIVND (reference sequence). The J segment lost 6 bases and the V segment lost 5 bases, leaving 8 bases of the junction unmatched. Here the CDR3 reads CASSLRQGGGNIQYF. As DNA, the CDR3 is TGTGCCAGTAGTCTACGACAGGGGGGCGGAAACATTCAGTACTTC.

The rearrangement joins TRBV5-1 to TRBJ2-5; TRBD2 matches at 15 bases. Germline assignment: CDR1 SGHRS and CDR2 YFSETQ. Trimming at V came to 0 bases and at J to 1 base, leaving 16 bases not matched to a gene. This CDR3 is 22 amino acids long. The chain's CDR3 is CASSLDWTSGGASVKGQETQYF. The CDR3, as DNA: TGCGCCAGCAGCTTGGATTGGACTAGCGGGGGGGCGTCGGTCAAGGGCCAAGAGACCCAGTACTTC.

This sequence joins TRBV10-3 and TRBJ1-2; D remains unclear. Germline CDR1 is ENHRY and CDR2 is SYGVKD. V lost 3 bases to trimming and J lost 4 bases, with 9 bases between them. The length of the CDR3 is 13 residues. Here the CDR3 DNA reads TGTGCCATCAGTGACAGGCCGTTCTATGGCTACACCTTC. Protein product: CAISDRPFYGYTF.

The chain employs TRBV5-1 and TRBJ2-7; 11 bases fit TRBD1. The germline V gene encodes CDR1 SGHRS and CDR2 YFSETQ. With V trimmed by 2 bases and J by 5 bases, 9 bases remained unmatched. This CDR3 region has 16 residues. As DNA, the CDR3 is TGCGCCAGCAGCTTCCTTGGTGGACAGGGGGCCCACGAGCAGTACTTC. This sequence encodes CASSFLGGQGAHEQYF.

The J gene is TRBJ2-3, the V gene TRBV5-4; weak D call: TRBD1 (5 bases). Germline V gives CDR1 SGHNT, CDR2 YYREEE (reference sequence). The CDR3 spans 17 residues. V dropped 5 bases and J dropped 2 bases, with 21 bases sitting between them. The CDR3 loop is CASSSRKNRWPTDTQYF. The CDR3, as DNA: TGTGCCAGCAGTTCCCGCAAGAACAGGTGGCCCACAGATACGCAGTATTTT.

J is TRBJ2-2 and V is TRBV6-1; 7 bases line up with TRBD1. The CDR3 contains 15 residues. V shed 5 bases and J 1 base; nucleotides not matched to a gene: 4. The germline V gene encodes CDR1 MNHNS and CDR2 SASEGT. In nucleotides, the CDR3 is TGTGCCAGCAGTCCCGGGACAGTGAACACCGGGGAGCTGTTTTTT. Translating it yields CASSPGTVNTGELFF.

The CDR3 is CASSLARVPGNTIYF. In DNA, the CDR3 is TGTGCCAGCAGCTTAGCGCGGGTACCCGGAAACACCATATATTTT. The rearrangement links TRBV7-6 to TRBJ1-3; the D is unclear. The germline V and J ends were trimmed by 0 bases and 4 bases, with 10 bases remaining between them. CDR1 SGHVS and CDR2 FNYEAQ come from the germline V gene. The CDR3 length is 15 residues.

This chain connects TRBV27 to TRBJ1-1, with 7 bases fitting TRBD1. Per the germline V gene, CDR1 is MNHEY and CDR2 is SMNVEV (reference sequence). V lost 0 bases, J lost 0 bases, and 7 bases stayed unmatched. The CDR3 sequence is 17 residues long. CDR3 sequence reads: CASSLSGETGMNTEAFF. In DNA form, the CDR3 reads TGTGCCAGCAGTTTATCGGGGGAGACAGGGATGAACACTGAAGCTTTCTTT.

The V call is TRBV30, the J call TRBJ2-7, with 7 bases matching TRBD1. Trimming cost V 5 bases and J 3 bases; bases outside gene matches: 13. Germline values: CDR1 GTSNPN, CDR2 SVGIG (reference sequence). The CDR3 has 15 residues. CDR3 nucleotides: TGTGCCTGGTCCCCGGGACAGCCTCCCTTCTACGAGCAGTACTTC. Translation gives CAWSPGQPPFYEQYF. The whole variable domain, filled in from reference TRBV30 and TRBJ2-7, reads SQTIHQWPATLVQPVGSPLSLECTVEGTSNPNLYWYRQAAGRGLQLLFYSVGIGQISSEVPQNLSASRPQDRQFILSSKKLLLSDSGFYLCAWSPGQPPFYEQYFGPGTRLTVT.